This is a list of T cell receptor beta chains from one sample in a study of PD-L1 blockade in urothelial cancer. The assay was immunoSEQ multiplex PCR, and TCRdb's table has in-frame clones only and misses some. In the table there are approximately 41,000 clones, about 82% of which are singletons. The source material was PBMCs, sampled around atezolizumab (anti-PD-L1) treatment. These receptors originate from an elderly man with urothelial cancer. The CDR3 runs from the conserved cysteine through the conserved F or W. The D gene is left open where the match is weak.

v_call	d_call	j_call	cdr3_aa
TRBV11-2	-	TRBJ2-2	CASSLVGAPIGLFF
TRBV7-9	TRBD2	TRBJ2-7	CASSPRGSGSYEQYF
TRBV15	TRBD1	TRBJ1-2	CATSRDGQGGNYGYTF
TRBV19	-	TRBJ2-2	CASRYTGELFF
TRBV29-1	TRBD2	TRBJ2-7	CSVKKGGFDEQYF
TRBV28	TRBD2	TRBJ2-7	CAISRGGVQPYEQYF
TRBV5-4	TRBD2	TRBJ2-7	CASSPVLAGSHEQYF
TRBV30	-	TRBJ1-2	CAWSGGRATDCTF
TRBV6-5	TRBD2	TRBJ2-1	CASRSSGGNEQFF
TRBV5-5	TRBD2	TRBJ2-7	CASSLRLAGPYEQYF
TRBV5-1	-	TRBJ2-2	CASSLGGTNTGELFF
TRBV5-8	TRBD1	TRBJ1-2	CASSYRTGYGYTF
TRBV5-6	-	TRBJ1-4	CASSQSLGQYNEKLFF
TRBV7-2	TRBD1	TRBJ1-5	CASNQGTGGQPQHF
TRBV7-2	-	TRBJ2-7	CASSLRLGLFYEQYF
TRBV14	TRBD1	TRBJ2-5	CASSRDRGTQETQYF
TRBV5-1	-	TRBJ2-2	CASSLAAGGTTGELFF
TRBV2	-	TRBJ2-7	CASSERGSSSYEQYF
TRBV27	TRBD2	TRBJ2-1	CASSPRTSGNSYNEQFF
TRBV25-1	TRBD1	TRBJ1-2	CASSAPTGVRNGYTF
TRBV15	-	TRBJ1-2	CATSSDRTYGYTF
TRBV28	-	TRBJ2-4	CASSLASGGPQNIQYF
TRBV5-1	-	TRBJ1-2	CASSPMWGSGYTF
TRBV6-1	-	TRBJ2-6	CASSEGLSGANVLTF
TRBV5-1	-	TRBJ2-1	CASSLGRRSSYNEQFF
TRBV4-3	TRBD2	TRBJ2-1	CASSQGFGRLNEQFF
TRBV9	TRBD2	TRBJ2-3	CASSVGLAGASSDTQYF
TRBV5-4	-	TRBJ1-2	CASSQDGNYGYTF
TRBV9	TRBD2	TRBJ2-2	CASSVGTSGNSNTGELFF
TRBV7-9	-	TRBJ1-1	CASTSPSSSTEAFF
TRBV19	-	TRBJ2-5	CASSLNGGGQETQYF
TRBV29-1	-	TRBJ1-2	CSVQQATHYGYTF
TRBV18	TRBD1	TRBJ2-7	CASSPGQGPYEQYF
TRBV19	TRBD2	TRBJ2-2	CASRASGRANTGELFF
TRBV29-1	-	TRBJ2-1	CSAWGGRTAYNEQFF
TRBV6-6	-	TRBJ2-7	CASSDSSYEQYF
TRBV7-9	-	TRBJ1-1	CASSLGGVAGNTEAFF
TRBV6-5	-	TRBJ1-1	CASSSTGRADTEAFF
TRBV20-1	-	TRBJ1-2	CSRPGGGGYTF
TRBV4-3	TRBD2	TRBJ2-1	CASSQDPSGRPNEQFF
TRBV4-3	TRBD1	TRBJ1-1	CASSQYQGAEAFF
TRBV15	TRBD1	TRBJ1-3	CATRTGGVGNTIYF
TRBV11-2	TRBD1	TRBJ2-5	CASSRGGQGVPHETQYF
TRBV10-2	TRBD2	TRBJ2-7	CASREGSGSGYEQYF
TRBV19	TRBD2	TRBJ2-3	CASSIIAGGVDTQYF
TRBV12-5	TRBD1	TRBJ1-1	CASGSGTGATEAFF